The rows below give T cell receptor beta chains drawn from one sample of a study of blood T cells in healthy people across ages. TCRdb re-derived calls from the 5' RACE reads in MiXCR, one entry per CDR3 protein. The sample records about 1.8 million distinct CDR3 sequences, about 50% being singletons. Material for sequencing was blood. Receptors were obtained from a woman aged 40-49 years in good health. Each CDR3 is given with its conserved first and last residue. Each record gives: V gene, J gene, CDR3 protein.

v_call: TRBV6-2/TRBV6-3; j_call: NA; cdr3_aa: CARFWRAGSDEQYF
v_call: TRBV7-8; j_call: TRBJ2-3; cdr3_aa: CASSFVPAQGTQYF
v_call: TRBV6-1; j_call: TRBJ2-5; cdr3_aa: CASSLRTGGFQETQYF
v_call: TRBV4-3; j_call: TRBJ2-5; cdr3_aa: CASSQDPPGGNQETQYF
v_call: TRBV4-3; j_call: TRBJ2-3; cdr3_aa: CASSQDGAGRADTQYF
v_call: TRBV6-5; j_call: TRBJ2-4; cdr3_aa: CASSRIGELAKNIQYF
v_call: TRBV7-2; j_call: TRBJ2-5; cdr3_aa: CASSLVVGGRGNQETQYF
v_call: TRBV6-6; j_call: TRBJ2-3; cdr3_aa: CASSYSGGVSTDTQYF
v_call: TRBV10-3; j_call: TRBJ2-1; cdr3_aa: CAIMATPNNEQFF
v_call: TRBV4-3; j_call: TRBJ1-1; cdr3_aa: CASSPNAGVSTEAFF
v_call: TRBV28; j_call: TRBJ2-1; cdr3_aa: CASSSPQGVGYNEQFF
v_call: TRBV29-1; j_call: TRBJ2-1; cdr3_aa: CSAGTGGSYNEQFF
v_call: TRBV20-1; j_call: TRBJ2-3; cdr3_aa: CSTPTGRTGTQYF
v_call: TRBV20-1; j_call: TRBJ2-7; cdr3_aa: CSARDGQRHYEQYF
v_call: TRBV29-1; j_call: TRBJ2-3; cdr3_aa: CSVAGGGLRPTDTQYF
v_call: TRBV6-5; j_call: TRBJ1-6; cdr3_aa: CASSNAKGTVHF
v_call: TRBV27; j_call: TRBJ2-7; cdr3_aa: CASSSRGTASYEQYF
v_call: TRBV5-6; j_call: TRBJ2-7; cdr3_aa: CASSPGAGPLGHNEQYF
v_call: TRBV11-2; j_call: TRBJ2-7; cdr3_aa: CASSFGQARYEQYF
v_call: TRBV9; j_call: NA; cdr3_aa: CASSARDTPYEQYF
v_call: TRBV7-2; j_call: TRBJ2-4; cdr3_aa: CASSFQVGVRGKNIQYF
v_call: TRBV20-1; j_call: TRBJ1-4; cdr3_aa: CSAHPKLGQQSFRGFNEKLFF
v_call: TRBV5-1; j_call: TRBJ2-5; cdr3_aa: CASSYHSSPYEQYF
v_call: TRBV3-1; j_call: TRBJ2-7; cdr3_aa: CASSRVEGNEQYF
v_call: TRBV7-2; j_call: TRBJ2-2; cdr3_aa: CASSSSTGAATGELFF
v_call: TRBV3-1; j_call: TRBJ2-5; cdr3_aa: CASSTSGTFQETQYF
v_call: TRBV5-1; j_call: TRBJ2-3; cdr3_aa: CASSRDARGDTQYF
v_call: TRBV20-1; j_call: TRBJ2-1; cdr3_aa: CSARGMHNEQFF
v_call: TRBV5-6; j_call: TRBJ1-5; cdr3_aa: CASSLFDRGLQPQHF
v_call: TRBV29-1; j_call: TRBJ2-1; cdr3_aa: CSVEDSSYNEQFF
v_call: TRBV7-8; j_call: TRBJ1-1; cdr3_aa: CAGSLVRVLRGNTEAFF
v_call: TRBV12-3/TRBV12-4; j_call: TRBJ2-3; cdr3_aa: CASSGGWRAGTDTQYF
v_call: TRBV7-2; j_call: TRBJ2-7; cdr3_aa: CASSLARLWGQGSYQQYF
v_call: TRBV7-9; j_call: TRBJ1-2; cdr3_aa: CASSAYISYGYTF
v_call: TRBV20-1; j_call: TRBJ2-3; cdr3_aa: CSARGTGGTQYF
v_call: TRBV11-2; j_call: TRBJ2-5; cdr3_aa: CASSLEGFTGHQETQYF
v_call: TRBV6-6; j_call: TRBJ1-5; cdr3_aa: CASTPGERHRRQPQHF
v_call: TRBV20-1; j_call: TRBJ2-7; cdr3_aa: CSAGGTGGVWEQYF
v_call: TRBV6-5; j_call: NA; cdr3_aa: CASSSSRDSYNEQYF
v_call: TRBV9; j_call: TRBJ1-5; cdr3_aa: CASSPGTDHQPQHF
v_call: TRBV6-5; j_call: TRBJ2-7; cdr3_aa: CASRLDSPPIQYF
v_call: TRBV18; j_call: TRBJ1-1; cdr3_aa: CASSPLGTVMNTEAFF
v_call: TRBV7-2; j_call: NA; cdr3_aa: CASFLVGSQGETQYF
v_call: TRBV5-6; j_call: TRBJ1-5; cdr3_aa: CASSLGTYSNQPQHF
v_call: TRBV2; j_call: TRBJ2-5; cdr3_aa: CASSEARTGQETQYF
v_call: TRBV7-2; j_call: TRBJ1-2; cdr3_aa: CASSSRAGQGKDGYTF
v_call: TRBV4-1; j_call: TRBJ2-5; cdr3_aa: CASSQNRDSYQETQYF
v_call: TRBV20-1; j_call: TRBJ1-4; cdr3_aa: CSASSSDRGLEKLFF
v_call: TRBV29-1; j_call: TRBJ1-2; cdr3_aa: CSVQDSSGYTF
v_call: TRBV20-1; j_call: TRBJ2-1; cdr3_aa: CSANPSGRVLYNEQFF
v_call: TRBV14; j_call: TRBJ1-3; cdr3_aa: CASSARRGTSSGNTIYF
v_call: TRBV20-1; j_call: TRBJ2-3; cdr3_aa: CSARDVTGRPDTQYF
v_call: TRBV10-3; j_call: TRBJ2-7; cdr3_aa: CAIRGDRTNSYEQYF
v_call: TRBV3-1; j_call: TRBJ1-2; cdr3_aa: CASRDRGGGYGYTF
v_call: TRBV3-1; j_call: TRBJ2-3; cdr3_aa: CASSHQRGGLTDTQYF
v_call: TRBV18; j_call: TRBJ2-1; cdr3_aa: CASSPRQPSSYNEQFF
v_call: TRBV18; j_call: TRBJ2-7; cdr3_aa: CASSPLQEESQYF
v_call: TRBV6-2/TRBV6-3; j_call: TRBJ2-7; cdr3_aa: CASSYGDGAYEQYF
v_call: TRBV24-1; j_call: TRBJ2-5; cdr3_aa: CATSDSRRIQETQYF